The source of this TCR beta chain is a study of blood T cell repertoires in COVID-19 (dated by TCRdb to 2020 to 2021). Background on the whole study: The collaborator samples originated in the United States, Italy and Spain and spanned the acute and convalescent phases of COVID-19. The prospective study material was composed of cDNA or gDNA derived from T cells, B-cell-depleted T cells, or PBMCs. Deeply sampled blood TCRbeta repertoires from subjects exposed to, actively infected with, or recovered from COVID-19 were included in the dataset. The repertoires were made available in a free public database intended to serve as a resource for research on the immune response to SARS-CoV-2. The samples were drawn from the first 160 participants of the ongoing ImmuneRACE study and from 950 to 1,500 subjects provided by 6 global collaborators. A de-identified subject ID, COVID-19 status, age in years and sex were almost always included in the sample metadata. Where available, HLA class I and class II types were obtained from metadata supplied by the sample provider rather than from assay-based typing. Points the paper makes about the study in general: Clinical and demographic metadata were provided uncurated, with the amount varying by source and participant.

Samples from volunteer blood donors who had recovered from COVID-19 were contributed by a second Seattle source. Collaborating institutions collected whole blood in K2EDTA tubes following their own protocols. For TCRbeta analysis, collaborators shipped samples in one of three forms: frozen whole blood, isolated PBMCs, or DNA extracted from either of those sample types. In the germline V gene, CDR1 corresponds to SGHRS and CDR2 to YFSETQ. The cysteine opens and the phenylalanine closes a CDR3 of 13 amino acids. The retained sequence is limited to the CDR3, 39 bases, with the frame set at the first base. V is pared back by 6 bases and J by 4 bases, with 13 bases lying between the germline termini. With respect to this clone: Its antigen is unknown. No much larger clonotype is one base removed from it; base qualities were not supplied.

The immunoSEQ Assay, a bias-controlled multiplex PCR, was used to amplify TCRbeta CDR3 regions from genomic DNA. Under the source paper's analysis protocol: Within the assay, amplification of reference gene primers was used to estimate how many nucleated cells each sample contained. Sequence reads were collapsed and filtered to measure the absolute abundance of every unique TCRbeta CDR3 rearrangement. For each sample, productive Simpson clonality was calculated as the square root of Simpson's diversity index over productive rearrangements. TCRdb stores this immuneACCESS table with in-frame sequences only. Part of the clones is absent; in the studies checked, under half of the shortfall reflects unresolved V genes, and no reason is known for the rest. V and J calls and clone size are those listed in that table; D and trimming were worked out from the DNA. The sample yields around 260,000 clones; approximately 87% were counted once. Jointly, the top ten make up less than 6% of the sample.

The chain couples TRBV5-1 to TRBJ2-5, and TRBD2 may be the D gene, going by 7 matching bases. Specimen: peripheral blood. This receptor was identified in a man in his sixties who had recovered from COVID-19. DNA sequence: TGCGCCAGCAACGCGGGGGCGGGAGAGACCCAGTACTTC. Its translation is CASNAGAGETQYF.